Listed below are T cell receptor beta chains from one sample, sequenced in a study of Siglec-9 on CD8 T cells in melanoma. Produced via immunoSEQ multiplex PCR; TCRdb's table is partial and in-frame only. The sample shows around 35,000 clones, around 81% of them seen only once. The sequencing sample was made of Siglec-9- CD8+ T cells sorted from blood. All receptors derive from a human donor in good health. Each CDR3 is given with its conserved first and last residue. Each record gives: clone size, J gene, V gene, D gene, CDR3 protein, CDR3 DNA. D genes are given only for firm matches. The listing skips clone size in some rows; elsewhere it reads once, few, many or a size class.

. | TRBJ2-4 | TRBV6-4 | . | CASSDSGSGDIQYF | TGTGCCAGCAGTGACTCGGGAAGCGGAGACATTCAGTACTTC
. | TRBJ1-5 | TRBV4-1 | . | CASSIGAYPNQPQHF | TGCGCCAGCAGCATCGGGGCCTACCCTAATCAGCCCCAGCATTTT
. | TRBJ1-5 | TRBV7-9 | . | CASSQLTQPQHF | TGTGCCAGCAGCCAATTAACCCAGCCCCAGCATTTT
few | TRBJ2-1 | TRBV27 | . | CASSPTLPVNEQFF | TGTGCCAGCAGTCCGACCTTACCCGTAAATGAGCAGTTCTTC
. | TRBJ2-2 | TRBV19 | TRBD2 | CASSSYSGWANTGELFF | TGTGCCAGTAGTTCCTATAGCGGGTGGGCGAACACCGGGGAGCTGTTTTTT
once | TRBJ2-7 | TRBV5-1 | TRBD1 | CASSPGTGGPNSYEQYF | TGCGCCAGCAGCCCAGGGACAGGGGGGCCGAACTCCTACGAGCAGTACTTC
. | TRBJ1-1 | TRBV6-5 | . | CASSYGREAFF | TGTGCCAGCAGTTACGGAAGGGAAGCTTTCTTT
. | TRBJ2-5 | TRBV7-9 | TRBD2 | CASSLALAGGPETQYF | TGTGCCAGCAGCTTAGCGTTAGCGGGGGGGCCAGAGACCCAGTACTTC
. | TRBJ2-7 | TRBV5-1 | TRBD1 | CASSSRTGGLYEQYF | TGCGCCAGCAGCTCCCGGACAGGGGGCCTCTACGAGCAGTACTTC
once | TRBJ2-1 | TRBV4-1 | . | CASSQDPQGEGTYNEQFF | TGCGCCAGCAGCCAAGATCCCCAGGGCGAGGGGACCTACAATGAGCAGTTCTTC
. | TRBJ1-2 | TRBV19 | . | CASSHREGADYGYTF | TGTGCCAGTAGTCACCGGGAGGGAGCGGACTATGGCTACACCTTC
. | TRBJ1-1 | TRBV7-8 | . | CASSFFGTEAFF | TGTGCCAGCAGCTTCTTTGGGACTGAAGCTTTCTTT
few | TRBJ2-1 | TRBV7-2 | TRBD1 | CASSLGGQPSYNEQFF | TGTGCCAGCAGCTTAGGGGGACAGCCATCCTACAATGAGCAGTTCTTC
. | TRBJ1-4 | TRBV4-1 | TRBD1 | CASSHVPGQGEEKLFF | TGCGCCAGCAGCCATGTCCCGGGACAGGGGGAAGAGAAACTGTTTTTT
. | TRBJ2-5 | TRBV27 | TRBD1 | CASSSGTGGGSTQYF | TGTGCCAGCAGTTCGGGGACAGGGGGCGGATCGACCCAGTACTTC
. | TRBJ1-1 | TRBV28 | . | CASTEGGGPEAFF | TGTGCCAGCACGGAAGGCGGGGGCCCTGAAGCTTTCTTT
. | TRBJ2-2 | TRBV28 | TRBD1 | CASSFVVKNGTGGITGELFF | TGTGCCAGCAGTTTTGTTGTAAAGAACGGGACAGGGGGCATCACCGGGGAGCTGTTTTTT
. | TRBJ2-3 | TRBV6-5 | . | CASSYVNDADTQYF | TGTGCCAGCAGTTATGTGAACGACGCAGATACGCAGTATTTT